Sequencing of this T cell receptor (beta chain) was carried out in a study of blood T cell repertoires in COVID-19. Turning to the study itself: Italy, Spain and the United States were the sources of the convalescent and acute COVID-19 samples. Nucleic acid was either cDNA or gDNA, and it came from T cells, B-cell-depleted T cells, or PBMCs.

Per the germline V gene, CDR1 is LGHDT and CDR2 is YNNKEL (reference sequence). V was pared by 1 base and J by 12 bases, with 13 bases of the junction left unmatched. The CDR3 is 17 amino acids. The table came from immunoSEQ multiplex PCR; TCRdb's copy has only in-frame clones and leaves some out. Of roughly 290,000 clones in the sample, about 90% were seen once. The rearrangement uses TRBV3-1 (or the pseudogene TRBV3-2) and TRBJ1-6; 9 bases are shared with TRBD1. The sample comprised peripheral blood. The TCR was taken from a woman aged 25-40 years who had recovered from COVID-19. This chain's CDR3 is CASSQGSSGTGSGPLHF. CDR3 sequence (DNA): TGTGCCAGCAGCCAAGGAAGCTCCGGGACAGGGTCCGGACCCCTCCACTTT.